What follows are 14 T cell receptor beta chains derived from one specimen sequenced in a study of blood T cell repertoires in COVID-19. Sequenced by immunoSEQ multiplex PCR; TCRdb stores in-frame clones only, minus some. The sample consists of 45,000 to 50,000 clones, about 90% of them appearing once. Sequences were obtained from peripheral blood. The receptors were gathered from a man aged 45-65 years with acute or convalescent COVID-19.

This CDR3 reads CASSSRQGWNDGYTF. In nucleotides, the CDR3 is TGCGCCAGCAGCTCCAGACAGGGATGGAACGATGGCTACACCTTC. The genes are TRBV5-1 and TRBJ1-2; 7 bases agree with TRBD1. The V gene end was trimmed by 3 bases and the J gene end by 6 bases; junction bases not matched to a gene: 11. This CDR3 has 15 residues. In germline, CDR1 is SGHRS, CDR2 YFSETQ.

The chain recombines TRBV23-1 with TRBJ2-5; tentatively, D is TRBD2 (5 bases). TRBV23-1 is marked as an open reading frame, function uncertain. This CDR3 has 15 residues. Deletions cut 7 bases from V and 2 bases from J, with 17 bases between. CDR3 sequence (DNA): TGCGCCAGCATTCAGGACTGTACCTATCAAGAGACCCAGTACTTC. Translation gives CASIQDCTYQETQYF.

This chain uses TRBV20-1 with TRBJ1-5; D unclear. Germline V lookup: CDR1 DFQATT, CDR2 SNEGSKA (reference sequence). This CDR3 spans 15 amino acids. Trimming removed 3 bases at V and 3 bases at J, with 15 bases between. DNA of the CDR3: TGCAGTGCTAGTCCTAATCTAGCCTCCAATCAGCCCCAGCATTTT. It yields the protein CSASPNLASNQPQHF.

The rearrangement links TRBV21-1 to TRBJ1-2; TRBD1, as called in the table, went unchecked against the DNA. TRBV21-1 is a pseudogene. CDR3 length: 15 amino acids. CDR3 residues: CASSMRDRDGDGYTF. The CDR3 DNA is TGTGCCAGCAGCATGAGGGACAGGGATGGTGATGGCTACACCTTC.

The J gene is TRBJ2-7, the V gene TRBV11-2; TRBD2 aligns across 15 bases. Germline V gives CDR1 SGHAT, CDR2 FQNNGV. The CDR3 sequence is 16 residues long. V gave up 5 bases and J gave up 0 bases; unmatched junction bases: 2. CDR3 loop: CASSPGLAGGSYEQYF. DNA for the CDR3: TGTGCCAGCAGCCCGGGACTAGCGGGAGGCTCCTACGAGCAGTACTTC.

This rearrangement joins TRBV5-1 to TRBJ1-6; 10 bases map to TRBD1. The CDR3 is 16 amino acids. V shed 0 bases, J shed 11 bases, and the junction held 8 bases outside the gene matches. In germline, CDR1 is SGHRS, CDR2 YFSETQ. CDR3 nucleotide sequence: TGCGCCAGCAGCTTGGGACAGGGGGCCGTAGGGGCACCCCTCCACTTT. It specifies CASSLGQGAVGAPLHF.

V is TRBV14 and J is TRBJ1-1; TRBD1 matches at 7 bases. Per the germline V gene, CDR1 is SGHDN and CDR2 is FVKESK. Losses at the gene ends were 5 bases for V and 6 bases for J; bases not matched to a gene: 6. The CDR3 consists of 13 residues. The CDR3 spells CASSTGVYAEAFF. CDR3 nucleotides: TGTGCCAGCAGCACAGGGGTTTACGCTGAAGCTTTCTTT.

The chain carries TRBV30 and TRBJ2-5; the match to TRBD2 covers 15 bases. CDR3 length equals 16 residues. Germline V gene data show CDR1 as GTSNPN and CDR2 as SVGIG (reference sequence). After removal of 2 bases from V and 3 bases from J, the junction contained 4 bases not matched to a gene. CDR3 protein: CAWSPGLAGGKETQYF. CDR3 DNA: TGTGCCTGGAGTCCGGGACTAGCGGGAGGTAAAGAGACCCAGTACTTC.

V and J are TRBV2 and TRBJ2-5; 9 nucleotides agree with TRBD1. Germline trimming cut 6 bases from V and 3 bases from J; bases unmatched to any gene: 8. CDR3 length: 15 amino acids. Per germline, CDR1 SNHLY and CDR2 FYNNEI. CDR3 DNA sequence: TGTGCCAGCAGCCGGACAGGGGCGTCAGAAGAGACCCAGTACTTC. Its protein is CASSRTGASEETQYF.

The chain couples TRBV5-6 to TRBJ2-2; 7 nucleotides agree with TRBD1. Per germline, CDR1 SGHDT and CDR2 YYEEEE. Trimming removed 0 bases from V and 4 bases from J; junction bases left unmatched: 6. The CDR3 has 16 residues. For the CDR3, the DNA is TGTGCCAGCAGCTTGGACAGGGGAAGTGGCACCGGGGAGCTGTTTTTT. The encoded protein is CASSLDRGSGTGELFF.

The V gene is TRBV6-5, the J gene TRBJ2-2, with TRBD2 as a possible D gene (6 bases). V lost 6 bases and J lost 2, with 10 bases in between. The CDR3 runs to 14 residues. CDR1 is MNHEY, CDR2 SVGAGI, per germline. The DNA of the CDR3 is TGTGCCAGCAGCGCGGGGCCAAACACCGGGGAGCTGTTTTTT. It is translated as CASSAGPNTGELFF.

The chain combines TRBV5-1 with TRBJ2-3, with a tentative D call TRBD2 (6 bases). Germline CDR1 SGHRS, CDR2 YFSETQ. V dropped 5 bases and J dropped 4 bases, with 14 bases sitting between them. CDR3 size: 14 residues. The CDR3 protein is CASRFLLAADTQYF. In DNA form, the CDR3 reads TGCGCCAGCAGGTTTTTACTAGCTGCAGATACGCAGTATTTT. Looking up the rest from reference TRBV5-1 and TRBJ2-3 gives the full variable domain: KAGVTQTPRYLIKTRGQQVTLSCSPISGHRSVSWYQQTPGQGLQFLFEYFSETQRNKGNFPGRFSGRQFSNSRSEMNVSTLELGDSALYLCASRFLLAADTQYFGPGTRLTVL.

CDR3 nucleotide sequence: TGTGCCAGCTCACCACCCTCGGGTTCAAGGTGGGACACTGAAGCTTTCTTT. Amino acids: CASSPPSGSRWDTEAFF. The genes are TRBV18 and TRBJ1-1, with unresolved D. V was pared by 0 bases and J by 3 bases, with 17 bases between. In germline, CDR1 is KGHSH, CDR2 LQKENI. The CDR3 covers 17 residues.

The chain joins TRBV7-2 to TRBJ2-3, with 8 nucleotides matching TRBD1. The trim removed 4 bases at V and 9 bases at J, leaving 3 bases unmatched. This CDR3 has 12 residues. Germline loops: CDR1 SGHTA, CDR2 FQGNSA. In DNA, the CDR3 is TGTGCCAGCAGCTCGACAGGGGACACGCAGTATTTT. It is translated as CASSSTGDTQYF.